This is a list of T cell receptor beta chains from one sample in a study of cytomegalovirus exposure and HLA in healthy donors. Repertoires were generated with immunoSEQ multiplex PCR, while TCRdb's copy carries only in-frame clones and drops some. The sample includes 55,000 to 70,000 clones, roughly four fifths of them seen just once. What was sequenced was PBMCs. The receptors were sampled from a woman aged 55-70 years in good health and CMV-seropositive. CDR3s leave out the opening cysteine and the closing phenylalanine or tryptophan. A D gene is named only where the DNA matches it firmly.

d_call,cdr3_length,v_call,cdr3_aa
NA,11,TRBV5-1,ASSLDSNQPQH
NA,12,TRBV30,AWSVAQVAYEQY
NA,16,TRBV7-5,ARSLLPGQGARGTEAF
TRBD2,12,TRBV25-1,ASTLGRGLNEQF
NA,15,TRBV12-5,ASGLAPFLAESYGYT
NA,11,TRBV19,ASTRGGRGEQF
NA,11,TRBV19,ASRRDIQETQY
TRBD2,18,TRBV19,ASSPQMGLAGGSSYNEQF
TRBD1,10,TRBV6-1,ASRPRDSEAF
TRBD1,14,TRBV18,ASSPGQGALRYGYT
NA,9,TRBV5-1,ASSLYDEQY
NA,11,TRBV14,ASSPTLDYEQY
TRBD2,12,TRBV11-2,ASSLSSGNNEQF
TRBD1,13,TRBV9,ASSSGTGPNTEAF
NA,13,TRBV9,ASSVDRVNTGELF
TRBD1,11,TRBV18,ASSPDQGGGYT
TRBD1,12,TRBV6-1,ASSEAGQVYGYT
NA,11,TRBV6-5,ASSWTVEETQY
NA,13,TRBV30,AWSDTGYSGNTIY
NA,14,TRBV12-5,ASGLVPGFPYNEQF
TRBD1,13,TRBV6-1,ASRTGTGAYNEQF
TRBD1,12,TRBV5-4,ASSRDSSSYEQY
NA,14,TRBV5-6,ASSLGGPQAPYGYT
NA,10,TRBV19,ASRTEDYGYT
NA,11,TRBV6-5,ASRPGRATEAF
NA,11,TRBV29-1,SVPWDTNYGYT